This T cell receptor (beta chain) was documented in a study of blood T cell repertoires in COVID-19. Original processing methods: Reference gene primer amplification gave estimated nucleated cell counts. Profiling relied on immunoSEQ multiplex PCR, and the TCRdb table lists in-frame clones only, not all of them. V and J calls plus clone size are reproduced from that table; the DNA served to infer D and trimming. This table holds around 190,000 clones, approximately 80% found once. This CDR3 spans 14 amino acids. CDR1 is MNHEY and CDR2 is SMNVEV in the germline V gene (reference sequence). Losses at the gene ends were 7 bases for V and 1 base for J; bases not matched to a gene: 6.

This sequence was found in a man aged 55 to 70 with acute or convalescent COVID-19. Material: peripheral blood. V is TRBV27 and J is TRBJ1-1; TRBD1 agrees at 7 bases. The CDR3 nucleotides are TGTGCCAGCACCCCAGGGGGAAGGAACACTGAAGCTTTCTTT. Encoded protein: CASTPGGRNTEAFF.